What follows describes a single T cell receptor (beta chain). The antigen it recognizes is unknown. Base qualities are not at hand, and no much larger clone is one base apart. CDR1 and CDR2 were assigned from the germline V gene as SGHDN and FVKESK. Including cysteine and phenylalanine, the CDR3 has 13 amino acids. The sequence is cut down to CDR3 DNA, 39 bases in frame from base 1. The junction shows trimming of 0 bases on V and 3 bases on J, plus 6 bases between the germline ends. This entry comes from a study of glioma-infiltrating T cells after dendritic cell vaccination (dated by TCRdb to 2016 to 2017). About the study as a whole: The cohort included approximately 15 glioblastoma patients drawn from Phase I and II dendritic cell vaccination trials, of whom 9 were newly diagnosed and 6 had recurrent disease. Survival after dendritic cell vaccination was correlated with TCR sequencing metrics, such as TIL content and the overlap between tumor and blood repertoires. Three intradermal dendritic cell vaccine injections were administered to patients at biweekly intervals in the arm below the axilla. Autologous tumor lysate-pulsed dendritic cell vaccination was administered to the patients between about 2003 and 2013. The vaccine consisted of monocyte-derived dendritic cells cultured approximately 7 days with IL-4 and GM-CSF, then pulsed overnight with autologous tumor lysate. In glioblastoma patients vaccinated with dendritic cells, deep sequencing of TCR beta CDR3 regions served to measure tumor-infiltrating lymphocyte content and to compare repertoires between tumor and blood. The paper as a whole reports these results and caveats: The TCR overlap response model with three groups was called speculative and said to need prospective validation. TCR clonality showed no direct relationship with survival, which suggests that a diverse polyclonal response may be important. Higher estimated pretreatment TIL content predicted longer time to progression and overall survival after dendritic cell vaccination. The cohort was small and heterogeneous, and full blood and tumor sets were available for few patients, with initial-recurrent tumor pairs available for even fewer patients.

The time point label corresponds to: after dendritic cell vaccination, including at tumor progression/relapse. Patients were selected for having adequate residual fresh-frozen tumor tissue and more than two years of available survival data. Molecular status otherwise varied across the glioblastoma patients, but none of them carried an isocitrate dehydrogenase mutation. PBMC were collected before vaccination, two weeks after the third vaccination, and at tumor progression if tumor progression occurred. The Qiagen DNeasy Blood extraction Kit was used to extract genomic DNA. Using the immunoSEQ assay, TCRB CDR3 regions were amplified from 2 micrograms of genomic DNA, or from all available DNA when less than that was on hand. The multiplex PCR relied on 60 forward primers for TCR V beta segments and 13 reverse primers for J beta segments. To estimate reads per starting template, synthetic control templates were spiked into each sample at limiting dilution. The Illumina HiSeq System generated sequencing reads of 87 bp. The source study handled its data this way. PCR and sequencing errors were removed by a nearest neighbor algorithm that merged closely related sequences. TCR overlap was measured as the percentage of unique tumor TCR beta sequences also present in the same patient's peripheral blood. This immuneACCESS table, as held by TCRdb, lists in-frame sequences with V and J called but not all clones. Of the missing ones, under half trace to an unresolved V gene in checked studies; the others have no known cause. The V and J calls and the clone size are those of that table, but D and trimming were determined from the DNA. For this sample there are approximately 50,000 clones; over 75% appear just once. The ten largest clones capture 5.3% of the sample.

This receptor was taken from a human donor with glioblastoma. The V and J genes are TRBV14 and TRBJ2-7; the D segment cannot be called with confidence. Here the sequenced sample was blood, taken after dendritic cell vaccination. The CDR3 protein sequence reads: CASSQDRGYEQYF. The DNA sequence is TGTGCCAGCAGCCAAGATCGCGGCTACGAGCAGTACTTC.